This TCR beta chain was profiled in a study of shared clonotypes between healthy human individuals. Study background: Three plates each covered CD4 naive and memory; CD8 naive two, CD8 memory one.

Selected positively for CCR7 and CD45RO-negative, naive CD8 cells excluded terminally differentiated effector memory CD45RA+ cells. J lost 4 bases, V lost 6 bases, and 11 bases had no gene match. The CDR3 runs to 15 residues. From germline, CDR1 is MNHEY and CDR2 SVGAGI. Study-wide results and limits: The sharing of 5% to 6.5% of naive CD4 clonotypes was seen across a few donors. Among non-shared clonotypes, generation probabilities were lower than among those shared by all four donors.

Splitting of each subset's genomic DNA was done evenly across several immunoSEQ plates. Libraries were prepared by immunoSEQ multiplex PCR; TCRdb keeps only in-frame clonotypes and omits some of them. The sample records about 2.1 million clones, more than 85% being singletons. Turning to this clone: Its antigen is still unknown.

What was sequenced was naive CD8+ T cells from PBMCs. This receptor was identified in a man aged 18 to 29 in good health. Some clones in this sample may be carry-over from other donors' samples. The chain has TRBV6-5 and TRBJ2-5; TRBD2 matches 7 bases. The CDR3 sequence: CASRPSGLHRETQYF. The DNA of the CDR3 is TGTGCCAGCAGACCATCGGGACTACACAGAGAGACCCAGTACTTC.